The clone carrying this T cell receptor beta chain was counted between two and nine times. The ends lost 2 bases at V and 3 bases at J; junction bases unmatched: 2. CDR1 SGHVS and CDR2 FNYEAQ come from the germline V gene. The CDR3 is made up of 14 amino acids. The source of the sample is a study of human T cells and chemical hapten exposure. Study overall: Patients' scalps got diphenylcyclopropenone weekly throughout the approximately 24-week study.

TCRdb re-called the RACE reads through MiXCR, storing one row per CDR3 protein. The sample lists fewer than 100,000 distinct CDR3 sequences, 12% occurring once. Time point reported: patch test 1, 2 weeks after DPC sensitization. Treatment indicated: therapeutic diphenylcyclopropenone sensitization with weekly scalp DPC. The chain joins TRBV7-6 to TRBJ2-5; TRBD2 matches 8 bases. The origin of this receptor is a woman aged 60 to 75 with alopecia areata. Some clones in this sample may be carry-over from other donors' samples. The starting material was whole blood, obtained in connection with sensitization to the hapten diphenylcyclopropenone (DPC). CDR3 sequence: CASSLYGGEETQYF. CDR3 sequence (DNA): TGTGCCAGCAGCTTATACGGGGGGGAAGAGACCCAGTACTTC. Looking up the rest from reference TRBV7-6 and TRBJ2-5 gives the full variable domain: GAGVSQSPRYKVTKRGQDVALRCDPISGHVSLYWYRQALGQGPEFLTYFNYEAQQDKSGLPNDRFSAERPEGSISTLTIQRTEQRDSAMYRCASSLYGGEETQYFGPGTRLLVL.